These 20 T cell receptor delta chains originate from one sample sequenced in a study of gamma-delta T cells after stem cell transplantation (dated by TCRdb to 2016 to 2017). The library came from RT-PCR. Instrument on record: Illumina MiSeq. TCRdb called clones from the public reads with CATT, and repeated DNA sequences were later combined into one row. The table for this sample lists some 3,000 delta-chain clones; roughly 1.4% of them were counted only once. Roughly 40% of the sample lies in the top ten. The sequenced material came from gamma-delta T cells. The source is a human donor. It is not recorded whose cells these are; they may come from a transplant donor.

This clone qualifies as large. Other nucleotide sequences from this sample produce the same CDR3. The chain combines TRDV2 with TRDJ1, with 13 bases lining up with TRDD3. This CDR3 contains 20 residues. V trimming: 3 bases; J trimming: 2 bases; junction bases outside the gene matches: 17. The germline gives CDR1 GEAIGNYY, CDR2 EKD. The CDR3 region is CACDAVLGDTRGSGTDKLIF. CDR3 DNA: TGTGCCTGTGACGCCGTACTGGGGGATACGCGGGGTTCGGGGACCGATAAACTCATCTTT.

This clone was observed a few times. The protein TCRdb lists belongs to a much larger clone and differs from this DNA's translation at residue 14, which points to a read error; the protein shown is made from the DNA. This chain uses TRDV2 with TRDJ1, with D perhaps being TRDD2 or TRDD3 (5 bases each). Germline CDR1 GEAIGNYY, CDR2 EKD. The CDR3 extends over 16 amino acids. As DNA, the CDR3 is TGTGCCTGTGACTTCCTCATGGTTGATACTCGCGATAAACCCATCTTT. It codes for CACDFLMVDTRDKPIF.

This clone was detected a few times. Germline is not matched at one junction end, which may reflect a read error. Within the sample, other DNA sequences also encode this same CDR3. The V gene is TRDV2, the J gene TRDJ1; 8 nucleotides match TRDD3. CDR1 and CDR2 from the germline V gene are GEAIGNYY and EKD. There are 19 residues in the CDR3. In DNA, the CDR3 is TGTGCCTGTGACACCGTATTGGGGGATTCGGGGGACTACACTGATAAACTCATCTTT. Protein sequence: CACDTVLGDSGDYTDKLIF.

This clone ranks as medium-sized (0.01 to 0.1%). A much larger clone lies a single base off, so this may be a read error. V is TRDV2 and J is TRDJ1; D gene unclear. Germline assignment: CDR1 GEAIGNYY and CDR2 EKD. CDR3 length: 15 residues. This CDR3 is CACDTLYSAGDKLTF. For the CDR3, the DNA is TGTGCCTGTGACACGTTGTACTCAGCCGGCGATAAACTCACCTTT.

Only a few counts were recorded for this clone. The protein that TCRdb holds for this DNA derives from a much larger clone and differs from the translated DNA at residue 7, which likely indicates a read error; the protein shown here is translated from the DNA. The chain employs TRDV2 and TRDJ1; D perhaps matches TRDD3 (5 bases). Per germline, CDR1 GEAIGNYY and CDR2 EKD. The CDR3 is made up of 18 amino acids. V was cut by 3 bases and J by 0 bases, with 22 bases left in between. The CDR3 sequence is CACDSLWGSDQYTDKLIF. CDR3 nucleotides: TGTGCCTGTGACTCTTTGTGGGGTTCGGATCAGTACACCGATAAACTCATCTTT.

This clone was picked up a small number of times. The mismatch at residues 9 and 20 between this DNA's translation and the TCRdb protein of a much larger clone likely reflects a read error; the protein shown is translated from the DNA. The chain recombines TRDV2 with TRDJ3; D perhaps matches TRDD3 (6 bases). This CDR3 has 25 amino acids. Germline lookup yields CDR1 GEAIGNYY and CDR2 EKD. The CDR3 loop reads CACDTVSGRGTPLRLSSWDARQMFF. The CDR3 DNA is TGTGCCTGTGACACCGTGAGTGGACGGGGGACCCCGCTTCGCTTATCGTCCTGGGACGCCCGACAGATGTTTTTC.

This clone was observed a few times. This DNA translates differently at residue 4 from the TCRdb protein, which is that of a much larger clone; a read error is likely, and the protein shown is the DNA's own translation. The chain combines TRDV2 with TRDJ3; 12 nucleotides line up with TRDD3. Unmatched junction bases numbered 9, after V lost 5 bases and J lost 5 bases. Germline lookup yields CDR1 GEAIGNYY and CDR2 EKD. The length of the CDR3 is 18 residues. CDR3 sequence: CACGAVLGDTGDTRQMFF. In nucleotides, the CDR3 is TGTGCCTGTGGCGCCGTACTGGGGGATACTGGGGACACCCGACAGATGTTTTTC.

This clone was seen only a few times. V usage is TRDV2 and J usage is TRDJ1; 11 bases line up with TRDD3. Germline V lookup: CDR1 GEAIGNYY, CDR2 EKD. The J segment lost 8 bases and the V segment lost 0 bases, leaving 16 bases of the junction unmatched. The CDR3 contains 18 residues. The CDR3 bases are TGTGCCTGTGACACCTTGGGCGCTGGGGGATACCACGGTCCCAAACTCATCTTT. Its protein product is CACDTLGAGGYHGPKLIF.

By sample fraction, this clone is medium-sized. The chain couples TRDV1 to TRDJ1, with 7 bases that match TRDD2. The CDR3 spans 19 residues. The V and J ends lost 3 bases and 3 bases, in that order; junction bases with no gene match: 19. The germline CDR1 and CDR2 sequences are TSWWSYY and QGS. The CDR3 here is CALGDTFFPTGPWADKLIF. For the CDR3, the DNA is TGTGCTCTTGGGGACACCTTCTTTCCTACGGGGCCCTGGGCCGATAAACTCATCTTT.

Note on this clone: TCRdb assigns this DNA the protein of a much larger clone, which departs from its translation at residue 9; this likely reflects a read error, and the protein shown comes from translating the DNA. This chain joins TRDV2 and TRDJ1; TRDD3 is a possible D gene (6 bases). The V gene's germline CDR1 is GEAIGNYY and CDR2 EKD. With 0 bases removed from V and 4 bases from J, the gap between germline ends came to 11 bases. The CDR3 spans 14 residues. DNA for the CDR3: TGTGCCTGTGACACCGTACTGGGCGACGATAAACTCATCTTT. Translating it yields CACDTVLGDDKLIF.

There are a few counts of this clone. V usage is TRDV2 and J usage is TRDJ1; TRDD3 matches 11 bases. The V segment lost 3 bases and the J segment 2 bases; nucleotides outside the gene matches: 10. This CDR3 is 17 amino acids long. CDR1 and CDR2 from the germline V gene are GEAIGNYY and EKD. The DNA of the CDR3 is TGTGCCTGTGACGCCTTACTGGGGGATAAGCGAACCGATAAACTCATCTTT. Translated, it gives CACDALLGDKRTDKLIF.

In regard to this clone: For this DNA, TCRdb reports the protein of a much larger clone, which diverges at residue 10, most likely from a read error; the protein presented here is translated directly from the DNA. This chain uses TRDV2 with TRDJ1; no definite D call. The germline gives CDR1 GEAIGNYY, CDR2 EKD. CDR3 length equals 18 residues. Trimming pared 0 bases from V and 0 bases from J, leaving 19 bases between. As DNA, the CDR3 is TGTGCCTGTGACACCGTTAGCATTATGAGGAGCAACACCGATAAACTCATCTTT. It translates to CACDTVSIMRSNTDKLIF.

This clone rates as medium-sized. This chain connects TRDV2 to TRDJ1, with 8 bases identical to TRDD3. Germline lookup yields CDR1 GEAIGNYY and CDR2 EKD. The CDR3 is made up of 17 amino acids. After removal of 3 bases from V and 3 bases from J, the junction contained 14 bases not matched to a gene. CDR3 loop: CACDDLLLGGSADKLIF. The CDR3 DNA is TGTGCCTGTGACGACCTTCTACTGGGGGGATCGGCCGATAAACTCATCTTT.

By share, this clone counts as medium-sized. The same CDR3 also results from other DNA sequences found in this sample. The DNA for the CDR3 is TGTGCCTGTGACACCGTGGTTCCGGGGGTAGAGATGAGGCTCATCTTT. It is translated as CACDTVVPGVEMRLIF. This rearrangement joins TRDV2 to TRDJ1, with D possibly TRDD3 on 5 matching bases. V lost 0 bases and J 11 bases, leaving 24 bases between the germline ends. The CDR3 runs to 16 residues. Germline V gives CDR1 GEAIGNYY, CDR2 EKD.

This clone is medium-sized within its sample. This chain uses TRDV2 with TRDJ1; 12 nucleotides agree with TRDD3. The V and J ends lost 0 bases and 0 bases, in that order; junction bases with no gene match: 7. Germline values: CDR1 GEAIGNYY, CDR2 EKD. The CDR3 runs 18 residues. The CDR3 DNA reads TGTGCCTGTGACACCGTACTGGGGGATACATCCTACACCGATAAACTCATCTTT. Translating gives CACDTVLGDTSYTDKLIF.

This clone is classed as medium-sized (0.01 to 0.1%). This probably arose from a read error, given a far larger clone one base away. Other nucleotide sequences from this sample produce the same CDR3. The chain joins TRDV3 to TRDJ1; a weak D match, TRDD2 (5 bases). Germline CDR1 reads TVYSNPD; CDR2 reads GDNSRS (reference sequence). V gave up 2 bases and J gave up 3 bases, with 19 bases separating them. This CDR3 is 15 amino acids long. CDR3 in DNA: TGTGCCTTTGAGACTCCTATATCCCACGCCGATAAACTCATCTTT. The encoded protein is CAFETPISHADKLIF.

Within the sample, this clone is medium-sized (0.01 to 0.1%). V is TRDV2 and J is TRDJ3; D unresolved. With 0 bases removed from V and 0 bases from J, the gap between germline ends came to 11 bases. This CDR3 is built from 18 residues. CDR1 is GEAIGNYY and CDR2 is EKD in the germline V gene. The CDR3 reads CACDTGGAYSWDTRQMFF. In DNA, the CDR3 is TGTGCCTGTGACACCGGAGGGGCATACTCCTGGGACACCCGACAGATGTTTTTC.

This clone has more than one count but fewer than ten. The protein that TCRdb holds for this DNA derives from a much larger clone and differs from the translated DNA at residue 6, which likely indicates a read error; the protein shown here is translated from the DNA. The J gene is TRDJ3, the V gene TRDV2, with unresolved D. Germline CDR1 GEAIGNYY, CDR2 EKD. CDR3 length: 15 amino acids. V lost 3 bases to trimming and J lost 5 bases, with 10 bases between them. The chain's CDR3 is CACDEALRDTRQMFF. The CDR3 coding sequence is TGTGCCTGTGACGAGGCTCTACGGGACACCCGACAGATGTTTTTC.

About this clone: This may come from a read error, since a much larger clone is one base off. The rearrangement joins TRDV2 to TRDJ1; maybe TRDD2 (5 bases). There are 14 residues in the CDR3. In germline, CDR1 is GEAIGNYY, CDR2 EKD. This CDR3 reads CACDFLGPTDKLTF. In DNA, the CDR3 is TGTGCCTGTGATTTCCTCGGGCCCACCGATAAACTCACCTTT.

With regard to this clone: For this DNA, TCRdb reports the protein of a much larger clone, which diverges at residue 4, most likely from a read error; the protein presented here is translated directly from the DNA. The chain recombines TRDV2 with TRDJ1; D might be TRDD3 (5 bases). Trimming left V 5 bases short and J 6 bases short, with 15 bases between. The germline CDR1 and CDR2 sequences are GEAIGNYY and EKD. This CDR3 has 13 amino acids. The CDR3 DNA reads TGTGCCTGTGTCGGTCTTGGGGAAAATAAACTCATCTTT. Protein: CACVGLGENKLIF.